These 22 T cell receptor beta chains were sequenced from one sample in a study of T cell changes during pregnancy in multiple sclerosis. Sequenced by immunoSEQ multiplex PCR; TCRdb stores in-frame clones only, minus some. The data contain tens of thousands of clones, around 91% of them singletons. Sample: peripheral blood, taken after pregnancy. The receptor source for this set is a female donor in good health, enrolled as a control in a pregnancy study.

This sequence joins TRBV18 and TRBJ1-1; 7 nucleotides agree with TRBD1. Germline assignment: CDR1 KGHSH and CDR2 LQKENI. The CDR3 contains 17 residues. J lost 2 bases, V lost 4 bases, and 13 bases had no gene match. The CDR3 coding sequence is TGTGCCAGCTCACGTCGACAGGGTGGCCGTTTAAACACTGAAGCTTTCTTT. Residues: CASSRRQGGRLNTEAFF.

The chain recombines TRBV7-9 with TRBJ2-7, with D perhaps TRBD1 (5 bases). Germline V gene data show CDR1 as SEHNR and CDR2 as FQNEAQ (reference sequence). The CDR3 is made up of 12 amino acids. The V end was cut by 5 bases, the J end by 3 bases, with 8 bases between. For the CDR3, the DNA is TGTGCCAGCAGCCGCAGGGACTACGAGCAGTACTTC. Translating gives CASSRRDYEQYF.

The CDR3 loop is CASSPAGTRVSNEQFF. CDR3 sequence (DNA): TGTGCCAGCAGCCCCGCCGGGACTAGGGTTAGCAATGAGCAGTTCTTC. The V and J genes are TRBV7-6 and TRBJ2-1; 8 nucleotides line up with TRBD2. With V trimmed by 5 bases and J by 6 bases, 12 bases remained unmatched. Germline V gene sequence: CDR1 SGHVS, CDR2 FNYEAQ. CDR3 length: 16 amino acids.

The chain links TRBV5-1 to TRBJ2-1; 7 bases map to TRBD2. CDR3 length: 15 amino acids. V lost 0 bases, J lost 5 bases, and 5 bases stayed unmatched. Looked up from germline, CDR1 is SGHRS and CDR2 is YFSETQ. As DNA, the CDR3 is TGCGCCAGCAGCTTGGTTGGACTAGGAGACAATGAGCAGTTCTTC. Translated, it gives CASSLVGLGDNEQFF.

The V call is TRBV11-2, the J call TRBJ2-3; 12 bases match TRBD2. Looked up from germline, CDR1 is SGHAT and CDR2 is FQNNGV. Germline trimming cut 4 bases from V and 0 bases from J; bases unmatched to any gene: 11. The CDR3 has 19 amino acids. As DNA, the CDR3 is TGTGCCAGCAGCTCTATCCGACTAGCGGGAGTCGCTAGCACAGATACGCAGTATTTT. It is translated as CASSSIRLAGVASTDTQYF.

J is TRBJ2-3 and V is TRBV7-3, with TRBD2 matching 11 bases. Trimming removed 2 bases from V and 3 bases from J; junction bases left unmatched: 4. CDR1 SGHTA and CDR2 FQGTGA come from the germline V gene. This CDR3 spans 16 amino acids. CDR3 DNA sequence: TGTGCCAGCAGCTTACTTAGCGGGGGGGCGACAGATACGCAGTATTTT. Encoded protein: CASSLLSGGATDTQYF.

The chain couples TRBV7-2 to TRBJ2-3; weak D call: TRBD2 (6 bases). The CDR3 is made up of 17 amino acids. From germline, CDR1 is SGHTA and CDR2 FQGNSA. Trimming took off 5 bases at V and 4 bases at J, with 22 bases between the two ends. As DNA, the CDR3 is TGTGCCAGCAGCCCGCCCCTAGTCGTGAGGGAGGCAGATACGCAGTATTTT. It encodes CASSPPLVVREADTQYF.

This chain connects TRBV28 to TRBJ1-2; D not resolved. The V end lost 6 bases, the J end lost 3 bases, and 17 bases lay between the germline ends. The CDR3 covers 15 residues. Looked up from germline, CDR1 is MDHEN and CDR2 is SYDVKM. The CDR3 protein is CASSLLGDMDYGYTF. The CDR3 nucleotides are TGTGCCAGCAGCCTCCTGGGAGATATGGACTATGGCTACACCTTC.

The genes are TRBV5-6 and TRBJ2-2; tentatively, D is TRBD2 (6 bases). Germline assignment: CDR1 SGHDT and CDR2 YYEEEE. CDR3 length: 15 residues. Trimming removed 4 bases at V and 0 bases at J, with 10 bases between. The CDR3 region is CASSIIAANTGELFF. The CDR3 DNA sequence: TGTGCCAGCAGCATCATAGCGGCGAACACCGGGGAGCTGTTTTTT.

This chain's CDR3 is CASKGTPSTDTQYF. The CDR3 DNA reads as TGTGCCAGCAAGGGGACTCCTAGCACAGATACGCAGTATTTT. The V call is TRBV28, the J call TRBJ2-3, with D maybe TRBD2 (6 bases). CDR3 length: 14 amino acids. Germline CDR1 reads MDHEN; CDR2 reads SYDVKM. Trimming shortened V by 7 bases and J by 0 bases, and 11 bases separated the two germline ends.

This chain connects TRBV11-2 to TRBJ1-6, with 8 bases matching TRBD1. CDR3 length equals 15 residues. Germline values: CDR1 SGHAT, CDR2 FQNNGV. Unmatched junction bases numbered 2, after V lost 0 bases and J lost 7 bases. The CDR3 reads CASSLDDRGNSPLHF. The CDR3, as DNA: TGTGCCAGCAGCTTAGATGACAGGGGCAATTCACCCCTCCACTTT.

V is TRBV19 and J is TRBJ1-5, with 8 nucleotides matching TRBD1. Trimming at V came to 5 bases and at J to 6 bases, leaving 3 bases not matched to a gene. Germline lookup yields CDR1 LNHDA and CDR2 SQIVND (reference sequence). This CDR3 spans 13 amino acids. The CDR3, as DNA: TGTGCCAGTAGTCGAGGACAGGGTCAGCCCCAGCATTTT. Encoded protein: CASSRGQGQPQHF.

The gene calls are TRBV12-5 and TRBJ2-3; D is unclear. The CDR3 sequence is 12 residues long. Germline-derived CDR1 and CDR2 are LGHNT and FRNRAP. V was pared by 7 bases and J by 0 bases, with 5 bases between. The CDR3 loop is CASAPSTDTQYF. CDR3 coding DNA: TGTGCTAGTGCCCCAAGCACAGATACGCAGTATTTT. Together with reference TRBV12-5 and TRBJ2-3, the CDR3 gives the full variable domain: DARVTQTPRHKVTEMGQEVTMRCQPILGHNTVFWYRQTMMQGLELLAYFRNRAPLDDSGMPKDRFSAEMPDATLATLKIQPSEPRDSAVYFCASAPSTDTQYFGPGTRLTVL.

This clone was observed once. V gene TRBV9 combines with J gene TRBJ2-2; no firm D call. CDR1 is SGDLS and CDR2 is YYNGEE in the germline V gene. Trimming pared 4 bases from V and 9 bases from J, leaving 10 bases between. The CDR3 runs to 12 residues. The CDR3 region has the DNA TGTGCCAGCAGCAGCCCGAGGTGGGAGCTGTTTTTT. Translation: CASSSPRWELFF.

This chain joins TRBV19 and TRBJ1-6, with TRBD1 matching over 7 bases. The germline V gene has CDR1 LNHDA and CDR2 SQIVND (reference sequence). The CDR3 runs to 14 residues. J was trimmed by 9 bases and V by 2 bases; bases with no gene match: 4. The CDR3 nucleotides read TGTGCCAGTAGTATATCAGGGGGTAGTTCACCCCTCCACTTT. Protein product: CASSISGGSSPLHF.

The chain employs TRBV4-1 and TRBJ2-3; a possible D gene is TRBD1 (6 bases). This CDR3 is 15 amino acids long. Germline CDR1 is MGHRA and CDR2 is YSYEKL. The V gene lost 0 bases and the J gene lost 2 bases, with 9 bases spanning the gap. CDR3 nucleotides: TGCGCCAGCAGCCAAGATTCAGGGGACACAGATACGCAGTATTTT. This encodes CASSQDSGDTDTQYF.

The genes are TRBV30 and TRBJ2-7, with D tentatively TRBD1 (5 bases). Trimming left V 0 bases short and J 3 bases short, with 12 bases between. The CDR3 has 14 residues. Per the germline V gene, CDR1 is GTSNPN and CDR2 is SVGIG (reference sequence). For the CDR3, the DNA is TGTGCCTGGAGTGTTCTAGGGCAGGGCTACGAGCAGTACTTC. Protein product: CAWSVLGQGYEQYF. The complete variable domain, with remaining parts taken from reference TRBV30 and TRBJ2-7, reads SQTIHQWPATLVQPVGSPLSLECTVEGTSNPNLYWYRQAAGRGLQLLFYSVGIGQISSEVPQNLSASRPQDRQFILSSKKLLLSDSGFYLCAWSVLGQGYEQYFGPGTRLTVT.

The rearrangement links TRBV5-4 to TRBJ1-1; D is unclear. CDR3 size: 12 residues. Germline V gene lookup returns CDR1 SGHNT and CDR2 YYREEE (reference sequence). Trimming shortened V by 4 bases and J by 3 bases, and 7 bases separated the two germline ends. The CDR3 DNA reads TGTGCCAGCAGCCGGCAGGACACTGAAGCTTTCTTT. Residues: CASSRQDTEAFF.

The rearrangement joins TRBV7-2 to TRBJ1-5, with TRBD1 identical over 7 bases. The CDR3 has 15 amino acids. Germline-derived CDR1 and CDR2 are SGHTA and FQGNSA. The V and J ends lost 5 bases and 5 bases, in that order; junction bases with no gene match: 9. The CDR3 is CASSRQTGLDQPQHF. The CDR3 nucleotides read TGTGCCAGCAGCCGACAGACAGGGTTGGATCAGCCCCAGCATTTT.

The rearrangement links TRBV5-1 to TRBJ1-1; 9 nucleotides agree with TRBD1. Unmatched junction bases numbered 3, after V lost 1 base and J lost 5 bases. Germline V gene lookup returns CDR1 SGHRS and CDR2 YFSETQ. This CDR3 is built from 14 residues. The CDR3 region has the DNA TGCGCCAGCAGCTTGACGGGGACAGGGACTGAAGCTTTCTTT. Its protein product is CASSLTGTGTEAFF.

The CDR3: CASSYSRQSGDGYTF. In DNA, the CDR3 is TGTGCCAGCAGTTACTCAAGACAGTCAGGGGATGGCTACACCTTC. The chain has TRBV6-6 and TRBJ1-2, with D maybe TRBD1 (6 bases). The CDR3 spans 15 residues. V was cut by 0 bases and J by 6 bases, with 14 bases left in between. Germline CDR1 MNHNY, CDR2 SVGAGI (reference sequence).

The chain combines TRBV14 with TRBJ2-7; TRBD1 aligns across 9 bases. J was trimmed by 4 bases and V by 4 bases; bases with no gene match: 5. CDR1 is SGHDN, CDR2 FVKESK, per germline. The CDR3 is 14 amino acids. As DNA, the CDR3 is TGTGCCAGCAGCCCTGACAGGGGGTTATACGAGCAGTACTTC. It encodes CASSPDRGLYEQYF. The complete variable domain, with remaining parts taken from reference TRBV14 and TRBJ2-7, reads EAGVTQFPSHSVIEKGQTVTLRCDPISGHDNLYWYRRVMGKEIKFLLHFVKESKQDESGMPNNRFLAERTGGTYSTLKVQPAELEDSGVYFCASSPDRGLYEQYFGPGTRLTVT.